This TCR beta chain was captured by sequencing in a study of chemoradiotherapy in HPV16-positive cancers. In the study overall: Two HPV16-positive patients' cells yielded candidate HPV-specific clones and common motifs. Broader study findings: Functional assays defining HPV-specific T cells used only a couple of HPV16-positive patients. During treatment, candidate HPV-specific clones and E7-related motifs expanded in tumor.

The V and J ends lost 4 bases and 6 bases, in that order; junction bases with no gene match: 10. The CDR3 loop spans 16 amino acids. Germline V gene data show CDR1 as SGHRS and CDR2 as YFSETQ. Repertoires were sampled repeatedly during chemoradiotherapy. To note about this clone: What it recognizes is unknown.

Clones were sequenced by immunoSEQ multiplex PCR, and TCRdb holds only the in-frame ones, with some missing. Of some 7,700 clones in the sample, just over 75% are singletons; the top ten hold 6.5% to 8%. Sampling was done from a patient who underwent chemoradiotherapy. The receptor's source is a human donor with HPV-associated anogenital cancer. The chain couples TRBV5-1 to TRBJ2-2; 9 nucleotides align to TRBD2. The CDR3 coding sequence is TGCGCCAGCAGCACCTCCGCGGGGGGGGCAGCCGGGGAGCTGTTTTTT. It specifies CASSTSAGGAAGELFF.